A selection of T cell receptor beta chains follows, all from one sample in a study of blood T cell repertoires in COVID-19. Clones were sequenced by immunoSEQ multiplex PCR, and TCRdb holds only the in-frame ones, with some missing. The table lists around 320,000 clones, 87% of them singletons. Sequenced: peripheral blood. The receptor set was obtained from a man aged 18 to 30 with active or convalescent COVID-19. The CDR3 runs from the conserved cysteine through the conserved F or W. Clone size is stated in some rows and not others, as once, few, many or a class when expanded.

NA | TRBJ1-5 | TRBV19 | CASYDRGSGNQPQHF
NA | TRBJ1-6 | TRBV6-5 | CASSSFGRFDSPLHF
few | TRBJ1-1 | TRBV5-1 | CASSLGRGLVNTEAFF
NA | TRBJ2-2 | TRBV18 | CASSPPKGRATGELFF
NA | TRBJ2-1 | TRBV11-2 | CASSPRDRSSYNEQFF
NA | TRBJ2-3 | TRBV7-2 | CASSTRLAAADTQYF
once | TRBJ1-5 | TRBV21-1 | CASSKLAGTAQEQPQHF
few | TRBJ2-1 | TRBV12-3/TRBV12-4 | CASSLSGEQFF
NA | TRBJ2-7 | TRBV10-1 | CASSDLAGGVYEQYF
NA | TRBJ1-1 | TRBV6-6 | CASRAGNTEAFF
NA | TRBJ2-7 | TRBV29-1 | CSVEGGTPYEQYF
NA | TRBJ1-1 | TRBV2 | CASIKKAGGPKNTEAFF
NA | TRBJ1-1 | TRBV13 | CAIGTAMNTEAFF
NA | TRBJ1-3 | TRBV9 | CASSVATGSGNTIYF
NA | TRBJ1-1 | TRBV27 | CASSLWGPGQLSNTEAFF
NA | TRBJ1-1 | TRBV6-5 | CASIKLGTGNTEAFF
NA | TRBJ2-5 | TRBV7-8 | CASSATGGEETQYF
NA | TRBJ1-2 | TRBV29-1 | CSARAGRENYGYTF
NA | TRBJ1-1 | TRBV4-2 | CASSPGVSEAFF
NA | TRBJ2-7 | TRBV4-1 | CASGLAGAYEQYF
NA | TRBJ2-7 | TRBV6-1 | CASSEGVAGVFEQYF
NA | TRBJ1-6 | TRBV27 | CASSLYRGNSPLHF
NA | TRBJ1-4 | TRBV4-1 | CASSQEARTNEKLFF
NA | TRBJ2-1 | TRBV28 | CASSSRKGARSSYNEQFF
once | TRBJ2-7 | TRBV5-1 | CASSPGSALFYEQYF
NA | TRBJ1-1 | TRBV4-1 | CASTVIGVNTEAFF
NA | TRBJ2-1 | TRBV6-5 | CASSYLREALHEQFF
NA | TRBJ2-7 | TRBV6-6 | CASSSVGRGEQYF
NA | TRBJ2-2 | TRBV19 | CATMARTGGGPGELFF